This T cell receptor (beta chain) was captured by sequencing in a study of OX40 agonist ivuxolimab in advanced cancers. There are 16 residues in the CDR3. Germline CDR1 reads SGHTA; CDR2 reads FQGNSA. Trimming left V 4 bases short and J 7 bases short, with 20 bases between. If patients had autoimmune disease history or systemic immunosuppression, they were excluded. TCRdb's copy holds only in-frame clones and misses some; the assay was immunoSEQ multiplex PCR. The sample comprises some 90,000 clones, about nine tenths of which are singletons, and approximately 0.29% rests with the top ten. Sequences were derived from CD4+ or CD8+ T cells sorted from blood, sampled in a trial of the OX40 agonist ivuxolimab. This TCR was sampled from an adult with an advanced solid tumor such as melanoma, head and neck, liver or kidney cancer. This chain links TRBV7-2 with TRBJ1-5; a possible D gene is TRBD1 (5 bases). The CDR3 nucleotides are TGTGCCAGCAGCTATGACCCAGGGCGGTCGCACCAGCCCCAGCATTTT. Encoded protein: CASSYDPGRSHQPQHF.